This TCR beta chain was identified during a study of vaccination and CD4 T cells after COVID-19. About the research overall: Nasal swab PCR identified SARS-CoV-2 in the convalescent patients, of whom about ten were mild and one severe. Two of the convalescents were Hispanic, and the group consisted of six males and four females.

Whole-study results and caveats: Rising from about 20 to 38, the median of SARS-CoV-2-reactive clonotypes did not change significantly.

Stated time point: late sampling 161 to 241 days after vaccination in three convalescent patients. Specified treatment: roughly ten-day PBMC culture with coronavirus spike peptide pools or control peptides (ViraFEST assay). V lost 8 bases to trimming and J lost 1 base, with 15 bases between them. CDR1 is MGHDK and CDR2 is SYGVNS in the germline V gene. The CDR3 has 15 amino acids. Oncomine TCR Beta short-read sequencing was applied to DNA from cultured CD4+ T cells. Each CDR3 protein gets one entry after TCRdb re-called the PCR reads with MiXCR. The sample records approximately 24,000 distinct CDR3 sequences, under 50% being singletons. About this clonotype itself: The antigen remains unidentified.

The source was CD4+ T cells from blood, cultured in vitro, collected about 7 months after SARS-CoV-2 vaccination. The gene calls are TRBV25-1 and TRBJ2-1; possibly TRBD2 for D (5 bases). The receptor's source is a human donor who had recovered from COVID-19. CDR3 DNA: TGTGCCAGCTCTCCGGGGAGTAGATCCTACAATGAGCAGTTCTTC. The encoded protein is CASSPGSRSYNEQFF. Full variable domain (remainder filled in from reference TRBV25-1 and TRBJ2-1): EADIYQTPRYLVIGTGKKITLECSQTMGHDKMYWYQQDPGMELHLIHYSYGVNSTEKGDLSSESTVSRIRTEHFPLTLESARPSHTSQYLCASSPGSRSYNEQFFGPGTRLTVL.